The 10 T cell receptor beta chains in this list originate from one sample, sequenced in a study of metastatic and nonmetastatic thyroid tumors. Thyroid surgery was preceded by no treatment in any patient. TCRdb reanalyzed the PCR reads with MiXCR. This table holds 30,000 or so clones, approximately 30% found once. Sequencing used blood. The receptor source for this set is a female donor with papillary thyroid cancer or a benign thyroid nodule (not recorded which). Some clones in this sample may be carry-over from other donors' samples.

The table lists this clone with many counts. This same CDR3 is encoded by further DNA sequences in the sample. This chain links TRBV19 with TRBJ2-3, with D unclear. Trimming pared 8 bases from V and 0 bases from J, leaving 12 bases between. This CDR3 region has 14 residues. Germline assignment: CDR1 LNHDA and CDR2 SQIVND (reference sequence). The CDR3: CASSSGTSTDTQYF. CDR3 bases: TGTGCCAGTTCCTCGGGTACTAGCACAGATACGCAGTATTTT.

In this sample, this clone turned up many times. For the CDR3, the DNA is TGCGCCAGCAGTGACTTTGTAGGGGGGTATAACTATGGCTACACCTTC. Translated, it gives CASSDFVGGYNYGYTF. The V gene is TRBV10-2, the J gene TRBJ1-2, with D possibly matching TRBD1 (6 bases). Germline V gene sequence: CDR1 WSHSY, CDR2 SAAADI. V was trimmed by 3 bases and J by 1 base, leaving 15 bases between them. The CDR3 consists of 16 residues.

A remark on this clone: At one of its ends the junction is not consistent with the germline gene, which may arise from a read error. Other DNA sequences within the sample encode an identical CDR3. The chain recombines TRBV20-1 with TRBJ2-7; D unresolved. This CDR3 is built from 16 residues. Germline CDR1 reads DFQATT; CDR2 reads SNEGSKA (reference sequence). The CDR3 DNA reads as TGTAGTGCTAGAGATCTTCGTGGGCCCAGCTCCTACGAGCAGTACTTC. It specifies CSARDLRGPSSYEQYF.

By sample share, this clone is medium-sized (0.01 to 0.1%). CDR3 sequence reads: CASSPDRYHEQYF. CDR3 DNA sequence: TGTGCCAGCAGCCCCGACAGGTACCACGAGCAGTACTTC. The rearrangement joins TRBV27 to TRBJ2-7; possible D gene TRBD1, 6 bases. Germline V gene lookup returns CDR1 MNHEY and CDR2 SMNVEV (reference sequence). There are 13 residues in the CDR3. Between the trimmed V and J ends, which lost 6 bases and 5 bases, there was a span of 14 bases.

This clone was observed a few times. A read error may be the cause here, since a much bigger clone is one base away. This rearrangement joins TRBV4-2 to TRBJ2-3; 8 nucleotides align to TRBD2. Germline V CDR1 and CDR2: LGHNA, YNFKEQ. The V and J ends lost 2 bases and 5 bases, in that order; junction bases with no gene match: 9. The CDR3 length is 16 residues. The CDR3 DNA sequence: TGTGCCAGCAGCCAAAATGGAGCGGGGGCACAAGATACGCAGTATTTT. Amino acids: CASSQNGAGAQDTQYF.

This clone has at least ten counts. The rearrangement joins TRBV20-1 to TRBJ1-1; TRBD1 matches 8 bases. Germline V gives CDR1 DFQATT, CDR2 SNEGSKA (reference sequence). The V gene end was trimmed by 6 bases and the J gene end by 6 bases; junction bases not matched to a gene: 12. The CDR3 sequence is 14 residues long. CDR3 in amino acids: CSADYAQGAAEAFF. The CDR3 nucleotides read TGCAGTGCCGACTATGCGCAGGGGGCTGCTGAAGCTTTCTTT.

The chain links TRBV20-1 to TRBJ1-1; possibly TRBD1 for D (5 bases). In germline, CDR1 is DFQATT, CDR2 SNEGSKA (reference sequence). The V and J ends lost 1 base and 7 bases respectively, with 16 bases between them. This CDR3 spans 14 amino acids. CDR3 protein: CSARGGGLIGEAFF. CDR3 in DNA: TGCAGTGCTAGAGGGGGGGGTCTTATAGGTGAAGCTTTCTTT.

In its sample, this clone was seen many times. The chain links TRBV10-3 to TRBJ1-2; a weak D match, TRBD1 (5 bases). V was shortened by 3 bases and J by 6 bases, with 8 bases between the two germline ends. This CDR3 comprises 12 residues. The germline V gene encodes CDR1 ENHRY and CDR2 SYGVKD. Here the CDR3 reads CAISDQGNGYTF. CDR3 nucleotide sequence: TGTGCCATCAGTGACCAGGGTAATGGCTACACCTTC.

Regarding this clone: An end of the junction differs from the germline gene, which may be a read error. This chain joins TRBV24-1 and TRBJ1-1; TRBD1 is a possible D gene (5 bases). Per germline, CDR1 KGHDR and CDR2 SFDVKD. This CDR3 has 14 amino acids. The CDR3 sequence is CATKLQGRNTDAFF. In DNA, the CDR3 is TGTGCCACCAAACTGCAGGGACGGAACACTGATGCTTTCTTT.

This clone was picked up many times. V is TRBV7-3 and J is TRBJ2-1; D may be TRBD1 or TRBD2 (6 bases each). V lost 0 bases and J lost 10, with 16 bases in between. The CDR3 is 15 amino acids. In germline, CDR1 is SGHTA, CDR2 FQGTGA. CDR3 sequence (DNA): TGTGCCAGCAGCTTAACGTTGGCAGGGGAGGTGGAGCAGTTCTTC. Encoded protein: CASSLTLAGEVEQFF. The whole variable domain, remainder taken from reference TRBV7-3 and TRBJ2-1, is GAGVSQTPSNKVTEKGKYVELRCDPISGHTALYWYRQSLGQGPEFLIYFQGTGAADDSGLPNDRFFAVRPEGSVSTLKIQRTERGDSAVYLCASSLTLAGEVEQFFGPGTRLTVL.